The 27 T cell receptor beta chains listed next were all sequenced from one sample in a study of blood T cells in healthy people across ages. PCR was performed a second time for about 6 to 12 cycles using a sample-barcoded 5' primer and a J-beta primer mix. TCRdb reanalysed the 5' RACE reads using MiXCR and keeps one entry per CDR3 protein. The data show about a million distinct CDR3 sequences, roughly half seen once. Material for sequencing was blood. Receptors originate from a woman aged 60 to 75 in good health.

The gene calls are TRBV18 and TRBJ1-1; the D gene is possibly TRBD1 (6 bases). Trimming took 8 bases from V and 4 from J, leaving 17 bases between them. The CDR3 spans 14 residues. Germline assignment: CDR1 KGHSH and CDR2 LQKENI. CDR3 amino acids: CASATREGGTEAFF. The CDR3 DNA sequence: TGTGCCAGCGCGACCAGGGAGGGGGGCACTGAAGCTTTCTTT.

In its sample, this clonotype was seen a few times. This CDR3 is CASSLEIQGATYEQYF. The CDR3 DNA reads as TGTGCCAGCAGTTTAGAAATTCAGGGGGCGACCTACGAGCAGTACTTC. The chain uses TRBV12-3 or TRBV12-4 and TRBJ2-7; 8 nucleotides agree with TRBD1. This CDR3 comprises 16 residues. The V segment lost 1 base and the J segment 2 bases; nucleotides outside the gene matches: 7.

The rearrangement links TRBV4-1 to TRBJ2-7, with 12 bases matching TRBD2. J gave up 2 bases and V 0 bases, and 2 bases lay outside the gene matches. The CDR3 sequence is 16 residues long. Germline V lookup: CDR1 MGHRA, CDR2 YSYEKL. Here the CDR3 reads CASSQDRTSGTYEQYF. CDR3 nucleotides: TGCGCCAGCAGCCAAGATCGGACTAGCGGGACCTACGAGCAGTACTTC.

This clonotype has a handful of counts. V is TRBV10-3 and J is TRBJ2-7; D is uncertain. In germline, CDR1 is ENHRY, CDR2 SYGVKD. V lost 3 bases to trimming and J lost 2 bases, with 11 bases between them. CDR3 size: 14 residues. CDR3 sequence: CAISDPQGAYEQYF. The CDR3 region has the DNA TGTGCCATCAGTGACCCTCAAGGAGCCTACGAGCAGTACTTC.

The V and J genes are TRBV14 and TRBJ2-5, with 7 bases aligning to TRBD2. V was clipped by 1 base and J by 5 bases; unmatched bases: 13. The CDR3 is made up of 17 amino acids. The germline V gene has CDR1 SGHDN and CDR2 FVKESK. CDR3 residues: CASSQGRESRGSETQYF. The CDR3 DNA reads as TGTGCCAGCAGCCAAGGGCGGGAGAGCCGAGGTAGCGAGACCCAGTACTTC.

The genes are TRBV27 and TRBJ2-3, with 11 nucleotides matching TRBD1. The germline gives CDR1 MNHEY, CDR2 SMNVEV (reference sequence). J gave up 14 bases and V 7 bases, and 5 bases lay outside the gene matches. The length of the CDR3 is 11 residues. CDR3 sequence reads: CASNWDRGRYF. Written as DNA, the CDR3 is TGTGCCAGCAACTGGGACAGGGGGAGGTATTTT.

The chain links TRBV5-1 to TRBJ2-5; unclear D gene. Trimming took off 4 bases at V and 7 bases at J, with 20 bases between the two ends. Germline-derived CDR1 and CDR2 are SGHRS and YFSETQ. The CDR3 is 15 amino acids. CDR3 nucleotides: TGCGCCAGCAGCGCCTCCGCCCGGCAGTTCGGGACCCAGTACTTC. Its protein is CASSASARQFGTQYF.

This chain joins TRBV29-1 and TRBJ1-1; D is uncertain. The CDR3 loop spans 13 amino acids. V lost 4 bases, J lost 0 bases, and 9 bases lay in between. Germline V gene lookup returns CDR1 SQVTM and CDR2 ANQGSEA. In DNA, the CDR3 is TGCAGCGTTGTACCCAATATGAACACTGAAGCTTTCTTT. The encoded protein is CSVVPNMNTEAFF.

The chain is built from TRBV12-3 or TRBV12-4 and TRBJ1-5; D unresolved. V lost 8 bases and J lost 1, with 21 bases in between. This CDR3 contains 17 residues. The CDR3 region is CASSSGVAFLSNQPQHF. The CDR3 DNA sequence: TGTGCCAGCTCTTCCGGGGTCGCCTTCCTCAGCAATCAGCCCCAGCATTTT.

The CDR3 protein is CASTPSGQGRYGYTF. The CDR3 DNA reads as TGTGCCAGCACCCCATCGGGACAGGGGAGGTATGGCTACACCTTC. The V gene is TRBV28, the J gene TRBJ1-2, with 10 bases aligning to TRBD1. V shed 7 bases, J shed 5 bases, and the junction held 10 bases outside the gene matches. This CDR3 region has 15 residues. Germline values: CDR1 MDHEN, CDR2 SYDVKM.

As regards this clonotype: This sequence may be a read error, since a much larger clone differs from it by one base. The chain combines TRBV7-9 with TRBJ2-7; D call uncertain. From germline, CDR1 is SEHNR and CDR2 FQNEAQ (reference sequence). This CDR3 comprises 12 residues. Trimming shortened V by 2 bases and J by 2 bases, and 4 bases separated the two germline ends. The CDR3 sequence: CASSLKAYEQYF. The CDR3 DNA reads TGTGCCAGCAGCTTAAAGGCCTACGAGCAGTACTTC. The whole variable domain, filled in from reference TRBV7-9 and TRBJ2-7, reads DTGVSQNPRHKITKRGQNVTFRCDPISEHNRLYWYRQTLGQGPEFLTYFQNEAQLEKSRLLSDRFSAERPKGSFSTLEIQRTEQGDSAMYLCASSLKAYEQYFGPGTRLTVT.

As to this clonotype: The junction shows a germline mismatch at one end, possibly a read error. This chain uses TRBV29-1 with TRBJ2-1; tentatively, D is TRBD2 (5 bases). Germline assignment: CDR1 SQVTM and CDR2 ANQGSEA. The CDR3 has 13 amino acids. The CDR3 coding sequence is TGCAGCGTTGGAAGGCAACAGAACAATGAGCGGTACTTC. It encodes CSVGRQQNNERYF.

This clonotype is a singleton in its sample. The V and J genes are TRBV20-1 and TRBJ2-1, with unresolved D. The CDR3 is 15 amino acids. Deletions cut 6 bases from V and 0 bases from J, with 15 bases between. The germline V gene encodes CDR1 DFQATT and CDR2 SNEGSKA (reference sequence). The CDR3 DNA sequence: TGCAGTGCAGATCATCTAGAGAGCTCCTACAATGAGCAGTTCTTC. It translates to CSADHLESSYNEQFF.

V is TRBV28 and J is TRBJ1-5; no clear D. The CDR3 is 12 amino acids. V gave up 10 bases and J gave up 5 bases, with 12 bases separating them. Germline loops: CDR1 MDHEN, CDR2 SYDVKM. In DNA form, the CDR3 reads TGTGCCACCATGGACGGAGATCAGCCCCAGCATTTT. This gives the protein CATMDGDQPQHF.

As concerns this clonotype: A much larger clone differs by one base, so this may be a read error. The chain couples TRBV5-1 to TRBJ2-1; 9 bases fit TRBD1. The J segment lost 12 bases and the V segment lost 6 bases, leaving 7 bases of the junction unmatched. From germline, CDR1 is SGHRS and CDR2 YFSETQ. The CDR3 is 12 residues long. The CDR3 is CASNTQGAGQFF. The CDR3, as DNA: TGCGCCAGCAACACACAGGGGGCTGGGCAGTTCTTC.

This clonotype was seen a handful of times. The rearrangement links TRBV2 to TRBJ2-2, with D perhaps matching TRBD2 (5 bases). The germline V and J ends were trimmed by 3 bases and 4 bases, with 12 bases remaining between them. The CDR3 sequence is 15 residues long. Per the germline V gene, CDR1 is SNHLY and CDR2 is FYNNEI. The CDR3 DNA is TGTGCCAGCAGTGATTCCGGGAACCCCACCGGGGAGCTGTTTTTT. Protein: CASSDSGNPTGELFF.

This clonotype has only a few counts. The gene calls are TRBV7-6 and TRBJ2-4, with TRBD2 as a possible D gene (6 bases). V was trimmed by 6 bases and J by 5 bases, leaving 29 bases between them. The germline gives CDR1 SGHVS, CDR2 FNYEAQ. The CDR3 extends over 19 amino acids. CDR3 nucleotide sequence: TGTGCCAGCAGTCCATCCCCTCGGGGGTTTTATGGAACTGAAAACATTCAGTACTTC. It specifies CASSPSPRGFYGTENIQYF.

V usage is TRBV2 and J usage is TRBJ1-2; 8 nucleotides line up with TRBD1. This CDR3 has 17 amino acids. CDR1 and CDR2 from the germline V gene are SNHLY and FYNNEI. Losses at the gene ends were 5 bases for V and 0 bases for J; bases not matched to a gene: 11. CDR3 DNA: TGTGCCAGCAGTCCCACCAGACAGGGGACGACTAACTATGGCTACACCTTC. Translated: CASSPTRQGTTNYGYTF.

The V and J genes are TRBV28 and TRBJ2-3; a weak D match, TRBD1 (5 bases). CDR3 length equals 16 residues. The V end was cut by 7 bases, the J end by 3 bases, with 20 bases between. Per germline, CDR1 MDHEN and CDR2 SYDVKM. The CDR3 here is CASIPRAGSNTDTQYF. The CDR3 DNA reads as TGTGCCAGCATCCCTAGGGCAGGGTCAAATACAGATACGCAGTATTTT.

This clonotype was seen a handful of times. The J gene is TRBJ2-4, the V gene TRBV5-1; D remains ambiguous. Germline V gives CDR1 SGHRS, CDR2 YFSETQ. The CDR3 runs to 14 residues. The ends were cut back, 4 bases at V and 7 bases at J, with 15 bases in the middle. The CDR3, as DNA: TGCGCCAGCAGCCCATCGACACCCGGCAACATTCAGTACTTC. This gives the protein CASSPSTPGNIQYF.

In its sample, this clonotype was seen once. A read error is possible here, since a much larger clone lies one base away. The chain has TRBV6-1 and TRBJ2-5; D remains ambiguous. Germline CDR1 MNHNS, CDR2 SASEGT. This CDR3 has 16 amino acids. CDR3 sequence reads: CACSSGNDWLRETQYF. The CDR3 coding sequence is TGTGCCTGCAGTTCAGGAAATGACTGGCTACGGGAGACCCAGTACTTC.

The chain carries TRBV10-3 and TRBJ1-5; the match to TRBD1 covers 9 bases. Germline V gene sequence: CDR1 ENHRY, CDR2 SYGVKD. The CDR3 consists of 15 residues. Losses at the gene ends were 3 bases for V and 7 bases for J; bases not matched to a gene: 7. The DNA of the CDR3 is TGTGCCATCAGTGACACAGGGGGCCCCGGCCAGCCCCAGCATTTT. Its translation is CAISDTGGPGQPQHF.

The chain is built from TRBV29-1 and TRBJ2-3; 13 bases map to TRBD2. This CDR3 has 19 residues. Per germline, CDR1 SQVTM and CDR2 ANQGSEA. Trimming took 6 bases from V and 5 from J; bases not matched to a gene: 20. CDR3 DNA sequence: TGCAGCGTGCGATTCCCCCCGGGACTAGCGGGACTCCAGGTAGATACGCAGTATTTT. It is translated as CSVRFPPGLAGLQVDTQYF.

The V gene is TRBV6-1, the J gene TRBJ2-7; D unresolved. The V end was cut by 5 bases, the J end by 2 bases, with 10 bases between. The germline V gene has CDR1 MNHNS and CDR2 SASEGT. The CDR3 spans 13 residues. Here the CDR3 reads CASSMGRAYEQYF. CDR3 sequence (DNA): TGTGCCAGCAGTATGGGCCGAGCCTACGAGCAGTACTTC.

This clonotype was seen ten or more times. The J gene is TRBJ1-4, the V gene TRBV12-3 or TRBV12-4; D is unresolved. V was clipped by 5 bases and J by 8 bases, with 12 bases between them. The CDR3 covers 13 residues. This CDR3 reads CASSQAGVEKLFF. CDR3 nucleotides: TGTGCCAGCAGTCAAGCGGGTGTAGAAAAACTGTTTTTT.

DNA for the CDR3: TGTGCCTGGAATTCGTTATACAATGAGCAGTTCTTC. This sequence encodes CAWNSLYNEQFF. This rearrangement joins TRBV30 to TRBJ2-1; D call uncertain. The V end lost 4 bases, the J end lost 4 bases, and 8 bases lay between the germline ends. Germline V CDR1 and CDR2: GTSNPN, SVGIG (reference sequence). The CDR3 runs to 12 residues.

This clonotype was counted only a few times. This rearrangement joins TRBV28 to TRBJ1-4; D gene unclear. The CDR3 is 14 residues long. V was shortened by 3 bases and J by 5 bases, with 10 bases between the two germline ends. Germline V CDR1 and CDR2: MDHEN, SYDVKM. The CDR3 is CASSLRFGNEKLFF. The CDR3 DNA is TGTGCCAGCAGTTTGCGATTCGGAAATGAAAAACTGTTTTTT.